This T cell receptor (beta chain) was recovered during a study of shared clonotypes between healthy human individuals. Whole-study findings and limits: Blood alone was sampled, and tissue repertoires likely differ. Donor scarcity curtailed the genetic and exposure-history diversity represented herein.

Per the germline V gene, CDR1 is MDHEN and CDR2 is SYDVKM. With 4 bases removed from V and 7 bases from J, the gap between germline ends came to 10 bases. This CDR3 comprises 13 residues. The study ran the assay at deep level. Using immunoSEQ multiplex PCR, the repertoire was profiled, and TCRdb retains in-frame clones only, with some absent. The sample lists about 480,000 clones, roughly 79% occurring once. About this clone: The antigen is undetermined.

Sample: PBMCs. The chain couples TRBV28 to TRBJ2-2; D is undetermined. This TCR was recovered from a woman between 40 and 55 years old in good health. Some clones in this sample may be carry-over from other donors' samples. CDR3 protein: CASSSALVGELFF. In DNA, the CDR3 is TGTGCCAGCAGTTCGGCCCTGGTCGGGGAGCTGTTTTTT.